One sample yielded the 11 T cell receptor beta chains listed below, sequenced in a study of shared clonotypes between healthy human individuals. Only CD45RO-negative cells positively selected for CCR7 counted as naive CD8 cells, so terminally differentiated effector memory CD45RA+ cells were excluded. Data came from immunoSEQ multiplex PCR; TCRdb stores just in-frame clones and leaves some out. The sample lists millions of clones; approximately 94% were seen once. The sample consisted of naive CD8+ T cells sorted from blood. The receptors derive from a man aged 18 to 30 in good health.

The gene calls are TRBV6-5 and TRBJ2-5; 8 positions match TRBD2. The CDR3 loop spans 16 amino acids. With 1 base clipped from V and 1 base from J, the junction kept 5 bases outside the gene matches. Germline V gene data show CDR1 as MNHEY and CDR2 as SVGAGI. CDR3 sequence reads: CASSYFGGTSQETQYF. DNA for the CDR3: TGTGCCAGCAGTTACTTTGGCGGGACTAGCCAAGAGACCCAGTACTTC.

This chain joins TRBV6-5 and TRBJ1-1; D gene ambiguous. V was clipped by 0 bases and J by 3 bases, with 11 bases between them. Germline loops: CDR1 MNHEY, CDR2 SVGAGI. CDR3 length: 15 residues. The CDR3 DNA reads TGTGCCAGCAGTTACTCCTCCTCTGCAGACACTGAAGCTTTCTTT. Translated, it gives CASSYSSSADTEAFF.

This chain uses TRBV10-1 with TRBJ2-1; D unresolved. With 0 bases removed from V and 2 bases from J, the gap between germline ends came to 20 bases. In germline, CDR1 is WNHNN, CDR2 SYGVQD (reference sequence). This CDR3 region has 19 residues. The CDR3 coding sequence is TGCGCCAGCAGTGAGTCGAGAATTGAGCAGCCGGACCCCTACAATGAGCAGTTCTTC. Amino acids: CASSESRIEQPDPYNEQFF.

On this clone: This specimen includes other DNA sequences encoding the same CDR3. V usage is TRBV27 and J usage is TRBJ2-7; TRBD1 agrees at 7 bases. V dropped 3 bases and J dropped 3; count of bases not matched to a gene: 5. The CDR3 spans 14 residues. Germline V gene data show CDR1 as MNHEY and CDR2 as SMNVEV (reference sequence). The DNA of the CDR3 is TGTGCCAGCAGTTTGGTTGGGGACAGCTACGAGCAGTACTTC. It translates to CASSLVGDSYEQYF.

To note about this clone: In the same sample, other DNA sequences code for this CDR3. This chain links TRBV5-1 with TRBJ1-1, with D perhaps matching TRBD1 (5 bases). This CDR3 spans 12 amino acids. V was pared by 5 bases and J by 2 bases, with 7 bases between. Germline lookup yields CDR1 SGHRS and CDR2 YFSETQ. The CDR3 region is CASRGANTEAFF. The CDR3 DNA follows: TGCGCCAGCAGAGGGGCAAACACTGAAGCTTTCTTT. Together with reference TRBV5-1 and TRBJ1-1, the CDR3 gives the full variable domain: KAGVTQTPRYLIKTRGQQVTLSCSPISGHRSVSWYQQTPGQGLQFLFEYFSETQRNKGNFPGRFSGRQFSNSRSEMNVSTLELGDSALYLCASRGANTEAFFGQGTRLTVV.

V usage is TRBV9 and J usage is TRBJ1-2, with TRBD1 identical over 9 bases. The germline V gene encodes CDR1 SGDLS and CDR2 YYNGEE. CDR3 length: 16 residues. V trimming: 2 bases; J trimming: 2 bases; junction bases outside the gene matches: 7. The CDR3 DNA follows: TGTGCCAGCAGCGTGAACAGGGGGCCTCAAAACTATGGCTACACCTTC. Translated: CASSVNRGPQNYGYTF. The variable domain in full, with the rest retrieved from reference TRBV9 and TRBJ1-2, is DSGVTQTPKHLITATGQRVTLRCSPRSGDLSVYWYQQSLDQGLQFLIQYYNGEERAKGNILERFSAQQFPDLHSELNLSSLELGDSALYFCASSVNRGPQNYGYTFGSGTRLTVV.

This clone was detected once. The V gene is TRBV5-1, the J gene TRBJ2-5; D is unresolved. This CDR3 comprises 13 residues. Trimming shortened V by 5 bases and J by 2 bases, and 10 bases separated the two germline ends. CDR1 is SGHRS and CDR2 is YFSETQ in the germline V gene. The CDR3 here is CASSSGRQETQYF. The CDR3 nucleotides are TGCGCCAGCAGTTCTGGAAGGCAAGAGACCCAGTACTTC.

The CDR3 DNA sequence: TGTGCCAGCAGTTCGTTGGCACAGGGAGGGGACATTCAGTACTTC. This translates into CASSSLAQGGDIQYF. The V and J genes are TRBV27 and TRBJ2-4, with a tentative D call TRBD2 (7 bases). Deletions cut 4 bases from V and 8 bases from J, with 18 bases between. Germline V lookup: CDR1 MNHEY, CDR2 SMNVEV (reference sequence). The CDR3 consists of 15 residues.

The rearrangement uses TRBV10-3 and TRBJ2-5; possible D gene TRBD1, 5 bases. CDR3 length: 16 amino acids. V lost 3 bases, J lost 5 bases, and 19 bases lay in between. The germline gives CDR1 ENHRY, CDR2 SYGVKD. The DNA of the CDR3 is TGTGCCATCAGTGAATGGGGCCTAGACCCTAGGGAGACCCAGTACTTC. Translated: CAISEWGLDPRETQYF.

In this sample, this clone turned up a few times. The same CDR3 arises from other DNA sequences in this sample as well. The DNA of the CDR3 is TGTGCCAGCAGTTACTCACAGGGCTACGAGCAGTACTTC. This encodes CASSYSQGYEQYF. The gene calls are TRBV6-5 and TRBJ2-7; weak D call: TRBD1 (6 bases). The ends were cut back, 0 bases at V and 3 bases at J, with 6 bases in the middle. The CDR3 consists of 13 residues. The germline V gene encodes CDR1 MNHEY and CDR2 SVGAGI.

A word on this clone: At the DNA level, this CDR3 is encoded by other sequences in the same sample as well. The V and J genes are TRBV2 and TRBJ2-1; 14 bases fit TRBD2. The length of the CDR3 is 15 residues. V shed 4 bases, J shed 4 bases, and the junction held 0 bases outside the gene matches. Germline V CDR1 and CDR2: SNHLY, FYNNEI. CDR3 nucleotides: TGTGCCAGCAGTGGGACTAGCGGGGGGTACAATGAGCAGTTCTTC. Its protein is CASSGTSGGYNEQFF.